The T cell receptor (beta chain) under discussion was sequenced for a study of radiation and T cells in renal cell carcinoma. The study's findings and limits: In blood, top tumor clones expanded by 2 weeks, shrinking by 4.

CDR1 and CDR2 from the germline V gene are SGDLS and YYNGEE. Trimming removed 2 bases from V and 6 bases from J, with 10 bases in between. The CDR3 is 13 residues long. A note on this clone: Its antigen is not identified.

Described time point: baseline pretreatment blood. Regarding treatment: 15 Gy SBRT to primary tumor, nephrectomy 4 weeks later. This renal cell carcinoma was of the clear cell type. TCRdb's copy holds only in-frame clones and misses some; the assay was immunoSEQ multiplex PCR. The table has about 61,000 clones, roughly 79% seen once. The starting material was blood, obtained from a patient whose treatment included radiotherapy and nephrectomy. The receptor's source is a man aged 60 to 69 with renal cell carcinoma. The V call is TRBV9, the J call TRBJ2-3; TRBD2 might be the D (5 bases). The CDR3 sequence: CASSVGLGDTQYF. The CDR3, as DNA: TGTGCCAGCAGCGTTGGACTGGGCGATACGCAGTATTTT.